The rows below give T cell receptor beta chains drawn from one sample of a study of cytomegalovirus exposure and HLA in healthy donors. The repertoire was sequenced with immunoSEQ multiplex PCR; TCRdb's copy has only in-frame clones and lacks some. The sample holds tens of thousands of clones; about 96% are singletons and the top ten take approximately 0.91%. Sample: PBMCs. These receptor sequences come from a man aged 18-30 years in good health and CMV-seronegative. Both conserved end residues are part of each CDR3. Fields, in order: V gene, J gene, CDR3 protein.

TRBV9	TRBJ2-7	CASSPRDTYEQYF
TRBV18	TRBJ1-5	CASSPVQDRVSVEGNQPQHF
TRBV6-4	TRBJ2-5	CASSENSQETQYF
TRBV15	TRBJ2-6	CATSSEQTGTGHPCLGANVLTF
TRBV6-5	.	CASSYSRGYEQYF
TRBV18	TRBJ2-3	CASSPPVTSGSSDTQYF
TRBV27	TRBJ1-5	CASSPLQGTQPQHF
TRBV5-6	TRBJ2-2	CASSFPRDNTGELFF
TRBV6-1	TRBJ1-5	CASSEGSIDNQPQHF
TRBV20-1	TRBJ2-5	CSGQQETQYF
TRBV2	TRBJ1-5	CASREKQGFNQPQHF
TRBV9	TRBJ2-6	CASSARPGANVLTF
TRBV5-1	TRBJ2-7	CASSNDGEQYF
TRBV19	TRBJ2-3	CASSIVRVSTDTQYF
TRBV7-2	TRBJ2-1	CASSLMDPLAGMTPFF
TRBV5-8	TRBJ2-3	CASSWASGTDTQYF
TRBV27	TRBJ2-7	CASSSRDIYEQYF
TRBV2	TRBJ1-2	CASSMAEYYGYTF
TRBV28	TRBJ1-1	CASSRPGQIYEAFF
TRBV6-1	TRBJ1-5	CASSRTAHSNQPQHF
TRBV27	TRBJ2-1	CASSTRRESSYNEQFF
TRBV30	TRBJ1-1	CAWSLGGAEAFF
TRBV5-6	TRBJ2-1	CASSLDGGRGNNEQFF
TRBV27	TRBJ1-2	CASSTKTGAGYGYTF
TRBV7-9	TRBJ1-3	CASSLTQTVTGNTIYF
TRBV29-1	TRBJ2-7	CSVEGGESYEQYF
TRBV7-9	TRBJ2-2	CASSLEPADTGELFF
TRBV11-2	TRBJ2-2	CASSLKPHLAGGAPGELFF
TRBV4-1	TRBJ2-5	CASSQRGGGQETQYF
TRBV5-6	TRBJ1-5	CASSQGQGNQPQHF
TRBV10-3	TRBJ2-7	CAISEIWSTSGGAYEQYF
TRBV28	TRBJ1-5	CASSLTGALNQPQHF
TRBV19	TRBJ1-4	CASSTRTGGNEKLFF
TRBV4-1	TRBJ2-3	CASSQLAGGDTQYF
TRBV4-1	TRBJ2-1	CASSQDLVAGGKLEQFF
TRBV27	TRBJ1-2	CASSFGGPNYGYTF
TRBV7-2	TRBJ1-3	CASSFSGVGSGNTIYF
TRBV6-1	TRBJ1-3	CASSGGPASGNTIYF
TRBV28	TRBJ1-5	CASSVSSRGQPQHF
TRBV5-1	TRBJ2-3	CASSWPDRVEDTQYF
TRBV4-3	TRBJ1-1	CASSHEQGWSTEAFF
TRBV7-9	TRBJ2-3	CASKVPGQESTDTQYF
TRBV2	TRBJ1-1	CAGGPQSNTEAFF
TRBV27	TRBJ2-7	CASSLGHSYEQYF
TRBV6-5	TRBJ1-2	CASRSDGGGRYTF
TRBV13	TRBJ2-3	CASSLRTETDTQYF
TRBV5-4	TRBJ2-1	CASSLSHKAGGPDNEQFF
TRBV7-8	TRBJ2-2	CASSLVAGRPTGELFF
TRBV28	TRBJ2-3	CASSLDSITDTQYF
TRBV18	TRBJ1-1	CASSHGQGAMNTEAFF
TRBV28	TRBJ1-2	CASSAPGQGYGYTF
TRBV16	TRBJ2-1	CASRGLAGGEQFF
TRBV18	TRBJ1-5	CASSPGTGDGQPQHF
TRBV6-1	TRBJ2-7	CASRTSGSYEQYF
TRBV7-9	TRBJ1-2	CASSSTQGTQGYTF